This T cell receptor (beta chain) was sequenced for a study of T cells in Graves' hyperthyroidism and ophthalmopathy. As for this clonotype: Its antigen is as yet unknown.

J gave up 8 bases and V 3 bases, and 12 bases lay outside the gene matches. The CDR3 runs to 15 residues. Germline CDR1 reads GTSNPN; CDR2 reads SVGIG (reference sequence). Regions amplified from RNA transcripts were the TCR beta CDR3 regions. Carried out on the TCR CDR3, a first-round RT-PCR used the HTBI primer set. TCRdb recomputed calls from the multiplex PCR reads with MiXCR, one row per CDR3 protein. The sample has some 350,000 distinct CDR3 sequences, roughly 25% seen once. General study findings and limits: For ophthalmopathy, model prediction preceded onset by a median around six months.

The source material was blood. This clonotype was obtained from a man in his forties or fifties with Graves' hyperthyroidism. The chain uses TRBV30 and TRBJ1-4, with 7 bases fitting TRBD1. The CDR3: CAWSGGEQGREKLFF. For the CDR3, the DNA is TGTGCCTGGAGCGGAGGGGAACAGGGGAGGGAAAAACTGTTTTTT.